Listed here are 27 T cell receptor beta chains from one sample, sequenced in a study of regulatory T cells in long-lasting Graves disease. Time point: newly diagnosed GD, antithyroid drugs for less than 3 months. Researchers made the TCR library from RNA that was extracted from PBMCs. Sequencing libraries for TCR beta were prepared with iRepertoire HTBI primers and Arm-PCR of CDR3 regions. TCRdb reanalysed the multiplex PCR reads using MiXCR and keeps one entry per CDR3 protein. Of about 350,000 distinct CDR3 sequences listed, over 15% are singletons. This sample also belongs to another study, concerning T cells in Graves' hyperthyroidism and ophthalmopathy.

The material was peripheral blood mononuclear cells (PBMCs), obtained at new diagnosis, from a patient treated with antithyroid drugs. The source of these receptors is a man between 35 and 55 years old with Graves disease.

Ten or more counts support this clonotype. The chain joins TRBV9 to TRBJ2-1; D tentatively fits TRBD1 or TRBD2 (6 bases each). Trimming cost V 4 bases and J 7 bases, with 12 bases left between them. This CDR3 is 13 amino acids long. Germline V gene lookup returns CDR1 SGDLS and CDR2 YYNGEE. DNA for the CDR3: TGTGCCAGCAGCTACTGGGGGGCGAATGAGCAGTTCTTC. Protein: CASSYWGANEQFF.

Ten or more counts support this clonotype. The V call is TRBV3-1, the J call TRBJ1-1, with TRBD1 as a possible D gene (5 bases). V was trimmed by 6 bases and J by 4 bases, leaving 15 bases between them. The germline CDR1 and CDR2 sequences are LGHDT and YNNKEL (reference sequence). The length of the CDR3 is 14 residues. The DNA for the CDR3 is TGTGCCAGCAGTCATTCTGACAGACCCACTGAAGCTTTCTTT. Amino acids: CASSHSDRPTEAFF.

This clonotype was seen more than once but under ten times. The J gene is TRBJ1-2, the V gene TRBV6-2 or TRBV6-3; a possible D gene is TRBD1 (5 bases). Germline assignment: CDR1 MNHEY and CDR2 SVGEGT. This CDR3 contains 15 residues. The V gene lost 5 bases and the J gene lost 6 bases, with 19 bases spanning the gap. The DNA for the CDR3 is TGTGCCAGCAGTGAAGATGTTGAGTTGGGGGATGGCTACACCTTC. Its translation is CASSEDVELGDGYTF.

This clonotype was counted between two and nine times. The chain carries TRBV27 and TRBJ1-4; a possible D gene is TRBD1 (5 bases). CDR1 MNHEY and CDR2 SMNVEV come from the germline V gene (reference sequence). CDR3 length: 14 residues. V lost 3 bases, J lost 10 bases, and 15 bases lay in between. Here the CDR3 DNA reads TGTGCCAGCAGTTTCGGCAGGGAGATTCGAAAACTGTTTTTT. It codes for CASSFGREIRKLFF.

This clonotype showed up just a few times. The chain carries TRBV4-1 and TRBJ2-5; TRBD1 matches 8 bases. The V gene end was trimmed by 3 bases and the J gene end by 0 bases; junction bases not matched to a gene: 9. The CDR3 is made up of 17 amino acids. Germline V gene data show CDR1 as MGHRA and CDR2 as YSYEKL. Written as DNA, the CDR3 is TGCGCCAGCAGCCAGGTGTATGGACAGGGTTACCAAGAGACCCAGTACTTC. Its protein product is CASSQVYGQGYQETQYF.

This clonotype was seen only a few times. The chain combines TRBV4-1 with TRBJ1-1; D remains unclear. Trimming removed 0 bases at V and 5 bases at J, with 13 bases between. The V gene's germline CDR1 is MGHRA and CDR2 YSYEKL. The CDR3 length is 15 residues. This CDR3 is CASSQDKGGRTEAFF. The CDR3, as DNA: TGCGCCAGCAGCCAAGATAAGGGAGGGAGGACTGAAGCTTTCTTT.

This clonotype was counted many times. V usage is TRBV19 and J usage is TRBJ1-1; TRBD1 is a possible D gene (5 bases). V was trimmed by 6 bases and J by 1 base, leaving 12 bases between them. The CDR3 loop spans 14 amino acids. Germline V CDR1 and CDR2: LNHDA, SQIVND (reference sequence). The DNA for the CDR3 is TGTGCCAGTAGCGTACAGGCCCAGAACACTGAAGCTTTCTTT. Its protein is CASSVQAQNTEAFF.

This clonotype was seen more than once but under ten times. V and J are TRBV28 and TRBJ2-5; D is undetermined. CDR3 length equals 15 residues. The V end lost 7 bases, the J end lost 1 base, and 16 bases lay between the germline ends. From germline, CDR1 is MDHEN and CDR2 SYDVKM. The CDR3 is CASIKSSGFQETQYF. The CDR3 DNA sequence: TGTGCCAGCATCAAGTCCTCCGGCTTCCAAGAGACCCAGTACTTC.

The sample holds many counts of this clonotype. The rearrangement uses TRBV2 and TRBJ2-1; D unresolved. CDR3 length: 14 amino acids. Germline V gives CDR1 SNHLY, CDR2 FYNNEI. Trimming cost V 8 bases and J 0 bases, with 11 bases left between them. CDR3: CASVATDSYNEQFF. Written as DNA, the CDR3 is TGTGCCAGCGTGGCCACGGACTCCTACAATGAGCAGTTCTTC.

The gene calls are TRBV18 and TRBJ1-1; 9 bases are shared with TRBD1. Germline-derived CDR1 and CDR2 are KGHSH and LQKENI. The CDR3 has 14 amino acids. The V and J ends lost 6 bases and 4 bases, in that order; junction bases with no gene match: 6. In DNA form, the CDR3 reads TGTGCCAGCTCGGAATTACAGGGGGCCACTGAAGCTTTCTTT. As protein: CASSELQGATEAFF.

As to this clonotype: A far larger clone is off by one base, so a read error is likely. The chain combines TRBV6-9 with TRBJ2-5; 8 bases are shared with TRBD2. The V and J ends lost 2 bases and 4 bases, in that order; junction bases with no gene match: 6. The CDR3 covers 15 residues. Germline CDR1 and CDR2: MNHGY and SVAAGI. The CDR3 spells CASSYPGRGRETQYF. CDR3 bases: TGTGCCAGCAGTTATCCCGGGAGGGGCCGAGAGACCCAGTACTTC.

This clonotype was observed a handful of times. This chain connects TRBV12-3 or TRBV12-4 to TRBJ1-1; the match to TRBD1 covers 11 bases. This CDR3 has 18 amino acids. V lost 1 base to trimming and J lost 4 bases; unmatched junction nucleotides: 11. CDR3 nucleotide sequence: TGTGCCAGCAGTTTAGTATGGGACAGGGGGTTACTGGGCACTGAAGCTTTCTTT. The encoded protein is CASSLVWDRGLLGTEAFF.

On this clonotype: A much more abundant neighbour one base away suggests this may be a read error. V usage is TRBV18 and J usage is TRBJ2-1; the match to TRBD2 covers 10 bases. CDR3 size: 16 residues. CDR1 and CDR2 from the germline V gene are KGHSH and LQKENI. CDR3 region: CASSPPSGGDGNEQLF. DNA of the CDR3: TGTGCCAGCTCACCACCCAGCGGGGGGGATGGGAATGAGCAGCTCTTC.

This clonotype has ten or more counts. This chain connects TRBV12-5 to TRBJ1-2; 8 positions match TRBD1. The length of the CDR3 is 16 residues. V lost 1 base to trimming and J lost 0 bases; unmatched junction nucleotides: 4. In germline, CDR1 is LGHNT, CDR2 FRNRAP. CDR3 residues: CASGLGQGTANYGYTF. The DNA of the CDR3 is TGTGCTAGTGGTTTGGGACAGGGGACGGCTAACTATGGCTACACCTTC.

This clonotype was counted many times. The chain joins TRBV7-7 to TRBJ2-7; no definite D call. V lost 6 bases and J lost 6, with 15 bases in between. The V gene's germline CDR1 is SSHAT and CDR2 FNYEAQ (reference sequence). The CDR3 covers 13 residues. The CDR3 DNA reads as TGTGCCAGCAGTTCGGACGGGTGGAGCGAGCAGTACTTC. Amino acids: CASSSDGWSEQYF. Full variable domain (remainder filled in from reference TRBV7-7 and TRBJ2-7): GAGVSQSPRYKVTKRGQDVTLRCDPISSHATLYWYQQALGQGPEFLTYFNYEAQPDKSGLPSDRFSAERPEGSISTLTIQRTEQRDSAMYRCASSSDGWSEQYFGPGTRLTVT.

This clonotype was seen at least ten times. The rearrangement links TRBV7-2 to TRBJ2-7; D perhaps matches TRBD1 (6 bases). V was pared by 5 bases and J by 3 bases, with 20 bases between. Germline loops: CDR1 SGHTA, CDR2 FQGNSA. There are 16 residues in the CDR3. Here the CDR3 reads CASSLAGATLNYEQYF. For the CDR3, the DNA is TGTGCCAGCAGCCTGGCAGGGGCTACTCTCAACTACGAGCAGTACTTC.

This clonotype was recorded many times. This chain connects TRBV5-5 to TRBJ2-1; 11 nucleotides align to TRBD2. The CDR3 extends over 15 amino acids. Losses at the gene ends were 4 bases for V and 4 bases for J; bases not matched to a gene: 4. Germline V gives CDR1 SGHKS, CDR2 YYEKEE (reference sequence). CDR3 bases: TGTGCCAGCAGCAGGACTAGCGGGCCTTACAATGAGCAGTTCTTC. Amino acid sequence: CASSRTSGPYNEQFF.

The chain is built from TRBV7-3 and TRBJ1-2, with D possibly being TRBD1 (5 bases). The ends were cut back, 2 bases at V and 1 base at J, with 11 bases in the middle. CDR3 length equals 15 residues. Germline CDR1 and CDR2: SGHTA and FQGTGA. CDR3 sequence reads: CASSLGSGRNYGYTF. The DNA of the CDR3 is TGTGCCAGCAGCTTAGGGTCAGGGCGTAACTATGGCTACACCTTC.

This clonotype has at least ten counts. The V call is TRBV2, the J call TRBJ1-1; 8 bases match TRBD1. V shed 5 bases, J shed 4 bases, and the junction held 6 bases outside the gene matches. The CDR3 is made up of 14 amino acids. In germline, CDR1 is SNHLY, CDR2 FYNNEI. This chain's CDR3 is CASSPTGVGTEAFF. The CDR3, as DNA: TGTGCCAGCAGTCCGACAGGGGTTGGCACTGAAGCTTTCTTT.

There are a few counts of this clonotype. The chain couples TRBV20-1 to TRBJ1-5; D gene uncertain. CDR3 size: 14 residues. Germline-derived CDR1 and CDR2 are DFQATT and SNEGSKA (reference sequence). Deletions cut 5 bases from V and 1 base from J, with 12 bases between. CDR3 residues: CSAPVPGSNQPQHF. CDR3 bases: TGCAGTGCTCCAGTCCCGGGGAGCAATCAGCCCCAGCATTTT.

In DNA form, the CDR3 reads TGTGCCAGCAGCCGGGGGGGACGGCCCACGTACCAAGAGACCCAGTACTTC. Translated, it gives CASSRGGRPTYQETQYF. V is TRBV5-4 and J is TRBJ2-5; 8 bases fit TRBD2. Germline CDR1 SGHNT, CDR2 YYREEE (reference sequence). With 4 bases clipped from V and 0 bases from J, the junction kept 11 bases outside the gene matches. The CDR3 is 17 residues long.

This clonotype was recorded at least ten times. The chain uses TRBV4-1 and TRBJ1-1; perhaps TRBD1 as D (5 bases). Trimming removed 1 base from V and 5 bases from J, with 17 bases in between. Germline V lookup: CDR1 MGHRA, CDR2 YSYEKL. The CDR3 consists of 16 residues. This CDR3 is CASSQAVTGLMTEAFF. The CDR3 nucleotides are TGCGCCAGCAGCCAAGCGGTAACGGGGCTTATGACTGAAGCTTTCTTT.

This clonotype has more than one count but fewer than ten. The rearrangement uses TRBV6-2 or TRBV6-3 and TRBJ2-6; 7 nucleotides line up with TRBD1. This CDR3 is built from 16 residues. The V segment lost 8 bases and the J segment 0 bases; nucleotides outside the gene matches: 7. The germline CDR1 and CDR2 sequences are MNHEY and SVGEGT. CDR3 coding DNA: TGTGCCAGCGGGACAGACCGATTCTCTGGGGCCAACGTCCTGACTTTC. Translation gives CASGTDRFSGANVLTF.

The sample holds a few counts of this clonotype. The rearrangement joins TRBV25-1 to TRBJ1-6; weak D call: TRBD1 (6 bases). Per germline, CDR1 MGHDK and CDR2 SYGVNS. Trimming took off 4 bases at V and 6 bases at J, with 7 bases between the two ends. This CDR3 has 13 residues. The CDR3 spells CASSGQVNSPLHF. As DNA, the CDR3 is TGTGCCAGCAGTGGACAGGTTAATTCACCCCTCCACTTT.

This chain uses TRBV15 with TRBJ1-3; no firm D call. V was clipped by 0 bases and J by 2 bases, with 5 bases between them. Germline CDR1 and CDR2: LNHNV and YYDKDF (reference sequence). The CDR3 sequence is 14 residues long. DNA of the CDR3: TGTGCCACCAGCAGAGACCTCACTGGAAACACCATATATTTT. Residues: CATSRDLTGNTIYF.

The rearrangement joins TRBV6-1 to TRBJ1-1; D is ambiguous. Germline V gene lookup returns CDR1 MNHNS and CDR2 SASEGT. The CDR3 is 13 amino acids. The V end was cut by 5 bases, the J end by 5 bases, with 12 bases between. CDR3 residues: CASSTNGGTEAFF. The CDR3 region has the DNA TGTGCCAGCAGTACCAACGGTGGAACTGAAGCTTTCTTT.

This clonotype was observed at least ten times. The chain has TRBV24-1 and TRBJ2-5; a weak D match, TRBD1 (6 bases). CDR3 length equals 15 residues. V was shortened by 5 bases and J by 2 bases, with 14 bases between the two germline ends. Germline V gene lookup returns CDR1 KGHDR and CDR2 SFDVKD. The CDR3 region has the DNA TGTGCCACCAGTGGGGAGACAGGAACTCAAGAGACCCAGTACTTC. This gives the protein CATSGETGTQETQYF.